The T cell receptor (beta chain) under discussion was sequenced for a study of blood T cell repertoires in COVID-19. The length of the CDR3 is 17 residues. With V trimmed by 8 bases and J by 5 bases, 17 bases remained unmatched. The germline V gene has CDR1 SNHLY and CDR2 FYNNEI. In the authors' methods: Amplification with reference gene primers provided the estimates of nucleated cell counts. The protocol was immunoSEQ multiplex PCR, while the TCRdb copy is restricted to in-frame clones and leaves out a portion. The DNA gave D and trimming, while V, J and clone size come from that table. The table has under 300,000 clones, 86% seen once.

This chain joins TRBV2 and TRBJ2-5; 10 positions agree with TRBD2. This sequence originates from a man younger than 30 with active or convalescent COVID-19. The sequenced sample was peripheral blood. The CDR3 loop reads CASHGDLLAGGWETQYF. The CDR3 DNA follows: TGTGCCAGCCACGGCGACCTATTAGCGGGGGGATGGGAGACCCAGTACTTC.